Presented here are 23 T cell receptor beta chains from one specimen sequenced in a study of blood T cell repertoires in COVID-19. Generated by immunoSEQ multiplex PCR, the TCRdb table keeps only in-frame clones and is missing some. Seen here are about 210,000 clones, around 80% observed once, and the top ten hold about an eighth. Sequencing was performed on peripheral blood. These receptors were collected from a woman aged 35 to 49 with acute or convalescent COVID-19.

The CDR3 loop is CASRRTSGSTDTQYF. The CDR3 DNA sequence: TGTGCCAGCAGACGAACTAGCGGAAGCACAGATACGCAGTATTTT. The chain couples TRBV2 to TRBJ2-3; the match to TRBD2 covers 8 bases. Germline V CDR1 and CDR2: SNHLY, FYNNEI. J lost 0 bases, V lost 6 bases, and 5 bases had no gene match. The CDR3 covers 15 residues.

The chain joins TRBV4-1 to TRBJ1-4, with D unresolved. The CDR3 consists of 12 residues. The germline V and J ends were trimmed by 4 bases and 13 bases, with 13 bases remaining between them. Per the germline V gene, CDR1 is MGHRA and CDR2 is YSYEKL. For the CDR3, the DNA is TGCGCCAGCAGCCCCTCTACCGGTTCACTGTTTTTT. It encodes CASSPSTGSLFF.

The rearrangement joins TRBV27 to TRBJ2-7, with TRBD2 identical over 11 bases. The V segment lost 1 base and the J segment 4 bases; nucleotides outside the gene matches: 12. This CDR3 has 18 residues. Germline loops: CDR1 MNHEY, CDR2 SMNVEV (reference sequence). CDR3 amino acids: CASSLYPTQLAGDYEQYF. For the CDR3, the DNA is TGTGCCAGCAGTTTATACCCTACACAACTAGCGGGAGATTACGAGCAGTACTTC.

This chain links TRBV6-5 with TRBJ2-3, with 11 bases identical to TRBD2. CDR1 MNHEY and CDR2 SVGAGI come from the germline V gene. After removal of 8 bases from V and 4 bases from J, the junction contained 8 bases not matched to a gene. The CDR3 runs 15 residues. Here the CDR3 DNA reads TGTGCCAGCTTAGCGGGGGGGTCTGTTGCAGATACGCAGTATTTT. Translating gives CASLAGGSVADTQYF.

A remark on this clone: At the DNA level, this CDR3 is encoded by other sequences in the same sample as well. V and J are TRBV18 and TRBJ2-1, with 9 bases lining up with TRBD1. Germline CDR1 KGHSH, CDR2 LQKENI. The CDR3 runs 16 residues. The junction had 6 bases not matched to a gene; V was cut back by 0 bases and J by 6 bases. The CDR3, as DNA: TGTGCCAGCTCACCACCGGGACAGGGCGTAGCCAATGAGCAGTTCTTC. Its translation is CASSPPGQGVANEQFF.

The chain uses TRBV7-8 and TRBJ2-1, with 9 bases lining up with TRBD1. V gave up 5 bases and J gave up 5 bases; unmatched junction bases: 7. The CDR3 is made up of 15 amino acids. The germline gives CDR1 SGHVS, CDR2 FQNEAQ. The CDR3 loop reads CASSRFRTGDNEQFF. CDR3 sequence (DNA): TGTGCCAGCAGCCGTTTTAGGACAGGGGACAATGAGCAGTTCTTC.

This sequence joins TRBV12-3 or TRBV12-4 and TRBJ1-2; 7 positions agree with TRBD1. This CDR3 comprises 12 residues. The J segment lost 6 bases and the V segment lost 7 bases, leaving 5 bases of the junction unmatched. CDR3 DNA sequence: TGTGCCAGCAAGGGGGCGTTTGATGGCTACACCTTC. Protein: CASKGAFDGYTF.

This clone has only one observation. The chain recombines TRBV6-2 or TRBV6-3 with TRBJ2-5; D perhaps matches TRBD1 (6 bases). The germline V and J ends were trimmed by 2 bases and 1 base, with 20 bases remaining between them. Germline V gene sequence: CDR1 MNHEY, CDR2 SVGEGT. This CDR3 region has 18 residues. The DNA of the CDR3 is TGTGCCAGCAGTTACCCCAGGGATCGACAGGACTTCCAAGAGACCCAGTACTTC. Protein sequence: CASSYPRDRQDFQETQYF.

This sequence joins TRBV18 and TRBJ1-1; no clear D gene. This CDR3 has 15 amino acids. Germline V gene lookup returns CDR1 KGHSH and CDR2 LQKENI. The V and J ends lost 1 base and 2 bases respectively, with 11 bases between them. DNA for the CDR3: TGTGCCAGCTCACCACTGTCAGACTTAAACACTGAAGCTTTCTTT. Translation gives CASSPLSDLNTEAFF.

J is TRBJ2-1 and V is TRBV5-1; no definite D call. The germline gives CDR1 SGHRS, CDR2 YFSETQ. The length of the CDR3 is 13 residues. Trimming stripped 5 bases from V and 7 bases from J, with 13 bases between. CDR3 coding DNA: TGCGCCAGCAGAACGGCTAGTGGAAATGAGCAGTTCTTC. Amino acids: CASRTASGNEQFF.

The J gene is TRBJ2-1, the V gene TRBV2; 13 nucleotides match TRBD2. In germline, CDR1 is SNHLY, CDR2 FYNNEI. The CDR3 consists of 17 residues. The V gene end was trimmed by 4 bases and the J gene end by 8 bases; junction bases not matched to a gene: 11. The CDR3 DNA follows: TGTGCCAGCAGTGGGACTAGCGGGAGAGGGATTCGGGATGAGCAGTTCTTC. It specifies CASSGTSGRGIRDEQFF.

This clone appeared a few times. The rearrangement joins TRBV5-5 to TRBJ2-7; 8 bases match TRBD2. Trimming took 1 base from V and 3 from J; bases not matched to a gene: 12. CDR1 and CDR2 (germline): SGHKS, YYEKEE (reference sequence). CDR3 size: 17 residues. The CDR3 DNA is TGTGCCAGCAGCTTGTCAACCTTAGCGGGACGAAACTACGAGCAGTACTTC. This gives the protein CASSLSTLAGRNYEQYF.

The genes are TRBV7-9 and TRBJ2-1; 10 positions match TRBD2. Looked up from germline, CDR1 is SEHNR and CDR2 is FQNEAQ (reference sequence). This CDR3 spans 16 amino acids. Trimming cost V 4 bases and J 7 bases; bases outside gene matches: 10. This CDR3 reads CASSSPSSGRGNEQFF. The CDR3 DNA follows: TGTGCCAGCAGCTCACCCTCTAGCGGGAGAGGGAATGAGCAGTTCTTC.

The CDR3 region has the DNA TGTGCCAGCAGTACCCCCAGGGTGAACACTGAAGCTTTCTTT. It is translated as CASSTPRVNTEAFF. The chain couples TRBV6-5 to TRBJ1-1; tentatively, D is TRBD1 (5 bases). Per the germline V gene, CDR1 is MNHEY and CDR2 is SVGAGI. The V end was cut by 5 bases, the J end by 0 bases, with 10 bases between. This CDR3 has 14 residues.

The CDR3 DNA reads TGCGCCAGCAGCCAAGCGCGGGGGCCTTCCTACGAGCAGTACTTC. Translation: CASSQARGPSYEQYF. The J gene is TRBJ2-7, the V gene TRBV4-3; tentatively, D is TRBD2 (7 bases). The CDR3 consists of 15 residues. The germline CDR1 and CDR2 sequences are LGHNA and YSLEER. Trimming cost V 1 base and J 1 base, with 11 bases left between them.

The chain carries TRBV4-3 and TRBJ1-2, with 8 bases identical to TRBD1. The CDR3 has 17 residues. Germline-derived CDR1 and CDR2 are LGHNA and YSLEER. The V gene end was trimmed by 1 base and the J gene end by 4 bases; junction bases not matched to a gene: 11. CDR3 sequence reads: CASSQGTSGGAGYGYTF. The DNA for the CDR3 is TGCGCCAGCAGCCAAGGGACCTCAGGGGGCGCGGGCTATGGCTACACCTTC.

The chain couples TRBV27 to TRBJ1-5; tentative D call: TRBD1 (5 bases). Trimming shortened V by 3 bases and J by 3 bases, and 9 bases separated the two germline ends. Looked up from germline, CDR1 is MNHEY and CDR2 is SMNVEV (reference sequence). CDR3 size: 14 residues. The CDR3 sequence: CASSFVGLNQPQHF. CDR3 DNA: TGTGCCAGCAGTTTTGTGGGGCTCAATCAGCCCCAGCATTTT.

The genes are TRBV7-2 and TRBJ2-3; D may be TRBD2 (5 bases). Trimming stripped 5 bases from V and 6 bases from J, with 27 bases between. CDR1 and CDR2 from the germline V gene are SGHTA and FQGNSA. The CDR3 runs 18 residues. The CDR3 nucleotides are TGTGCCAGCAGCGTATTTTCGACCCGGACGACGAGGGTGGATACGCAGTATTTT. Translating gives CASSVFSTRTTRVDTQYF.

V gene TRBV15 combines with J gene TRBJ1-2; D gene unclear. The germline CDR1 and CDR2 sequences are LNHNV and YYDKDF (reference sequence). V shed 0 bases and J shed 8 bases, with 16 bases lying between them. The CDR3 length is 15 residues. The CDR3 DNA reads TGTGCCACCAGCAGAGATTCGTCCGGAACCGGGGGCTACACCTTC. Its translation: CATSRDSSGTGGYTF.

The rearrangement joins TRBV14 to TRBJ2-5, with D perhaps matching TRBD2 (5 bases). Per the germline V gene, CDR1 is SGHDN and CDR2 is FVKESK. Trimming stripped 0 bases from V and 1 base from J, with 9 bases between. The CDR3 is 15 residues long. The CDR3 reads CASSQDPGIQETQYF. As DNA, the CDR3 is TGTGCCAGCAGCCAAGACCCGGGGATCCAAGAGACCCAGTACTTC.

The chain joins TRBV18 to TRBJ1-3; no reliable D call. The CDR3 consists of 16 residues. V lost 0 bases, J lost 3 bases, and 12 bases lay in between. Germline V lookup: CDR1 KGHSH, CDR2 LQKENI. In DNA, the CDR3 is TGTGCCAGCTCACCACCGGTGGCGGTTCTTGGAAACACCATATATTTT. Translated: CASSPPVAVLGNTIYF.

In nucleotides, the CDR3 is TGTGCCAGCAGCGTATCCGGACTAGCTAGCGATACGCAGTATTTT. As protein: CASSVSGLASDTQYF. The chain employs TRBV9 and TRBJ2-3, with 8 nucleotides matching TRBD2. Germline V lookup: CDR1 SGDLS, CDR2 YYNGEE. The V and J ends lost 1 base and 6 bases, in that order; junction bases with no gene match: 7. There are 15 residues in the CDR3.

This chain links TRBV11-2 with TRBJ1-1; D not certain. Deletions cut 4 bases from V and 0 bases from J, with 6 bases between. There are 13 residues in the CDR3. Germline assignment: CDR1 SGHAT and CDR2 FQNNGV. The CDR3 sequence is CASSSRVNTEAFF. CDR3 nucleotide sequence: TGTGCCAGCAGCTCCCGGGTGAACACTGAAGCTTTCTTT. The whole variable domain, remainder taken from reference TRBV11-2 and TRBJ1-1, is EAGVAQSPRYKIIEKRQSVAFWCNPISGHATLYWYQQILGQGPKLLIQFQNNGVVDDSQLPKDRFSAERLKGVDSTLKIQPAKLEDSAVYLCASSSRVNTEAFFGQGTRLTVV.